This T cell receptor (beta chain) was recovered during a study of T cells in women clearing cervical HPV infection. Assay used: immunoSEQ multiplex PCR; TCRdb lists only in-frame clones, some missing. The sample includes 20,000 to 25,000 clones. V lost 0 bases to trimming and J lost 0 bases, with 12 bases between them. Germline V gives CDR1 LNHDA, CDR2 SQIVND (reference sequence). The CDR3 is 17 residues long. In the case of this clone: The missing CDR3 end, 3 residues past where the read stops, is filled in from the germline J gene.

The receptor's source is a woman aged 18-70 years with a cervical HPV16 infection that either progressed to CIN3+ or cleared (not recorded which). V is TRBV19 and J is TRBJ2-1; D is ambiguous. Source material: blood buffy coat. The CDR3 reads CASSIDYGFSSYNEQFF. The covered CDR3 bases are TGTGCCAGTAGTATAGATTACGGGTTCAGCTCCTACAATGAG.